A selection of T cell receptor beta chains follows, all from one sample in a study of T cells in Graves' hyperthyroidism and ophthalmopathy. One entry per CDR3 protein, called by TCRdb with MiXCR from the multiplex PCR reads. The sample gives 500,000 to 550,000 distinct CDR3 sequences, roughly 21% of which show up once; less than 55% is in the top ten. Input material: blood. These receptors came from a man aged 40-49 years with Graves' ophthalmopathy. The CDR3 runs from the conserved cysteine through the conserved F or W. Each record gives: clone size, D gene, V gene, J gene, CDR3 protein, CDR3 DNA. D genes are given only for firm matches. The size of a clone is reported for some rows only, either as once, few or many, or as a class for expanded clones.

few	-	TRBV7-6	TRBJ1-3	CASIPSSGNTIYF	TGTGCCAGCATACCCAGCTCTGGAAACACCATATATTTT
many	-	TRBV27	TRBJ1-1	CASSLSVGGRYTEAFF	TGTGCCAGCAGTTTAAGCGTCGGGGGGAGGTACACTGAAGCTTTCTTT
many	-	TRBV6-2/TRBV6-3	TRBJ1-2	CASSYGRSYGYTF	TGTGCCAGCAGTTACGGCAGATCCTATGGCTACACCTTC
many	TRBD1	TRBV2	TRBJ2-7	CASSDGTGYHEQYF	TGTGCCAGCAGTGACGGGACAGGGTATCACGAGCAGTACTTC
many	-	TRBV28	TRBJ2-1	CASESGSYNEQFF	TGTGCCAGCGAATCAGGCTCCTACAATGAGCAGTTCTTC
-	-	TRBV5-1	TRBJ1-2	CASSLDSPGRAGQNYYGYTF	TGCGCCAGCAGCTTGGACTCACCTGGGCGCGCAGGACAGAATTACTATGGCTACACCTTC
-	-	TRBV5-1	TRBJ2-1	CASNQEGSYNEQFF	TGCGCCAGCAATCAGGAGGGGTCCTACAATGAGCAGTTCTTC
many	TRBD2	TRBV28	TRBJ2-2	CASSSGLAGAVTGELFF	TGTGCCAGCAGTTCGGGACTAGCGGGAGCGGTGACCGGGGAGCTGTTTTTT
-	TRBD1	TRBV5-6	TRBJ1-2	CASSLSGTASSYGYTF	TGTGCCAGCAGCTTGAGCGGGACAGCTTCTAGCTATGGCTACACCTTC
many	-	TRBV4-3	TRBJ2-7	CASSQGEFYEQYF	TGCGCCAGCAGCCAAGGCGAATTTTACGAGCAGTACTTC
many	TRBD2	TRBV28	TRBJ2-1	CASSPSSGYYNEQFF	TGTGCCAGCAGTCCTTCTAGCGGGTATTACAATGAGCAGTTCTTC
-	-	TRBV5-1	TRBJ1-1	CASSGELNTEAFF	TGCGCCAGCAGCGGAGAACTGAACACTGAAGCTTTCTTT
many	TRBD2	TRBV5-6	TRBJ2-1	CASSLELAGVREQFF	TGTGCCAGCAGCTTGGAACTAGCGGGAGTGCGGGAGCAGTTCTTC
many	-	TRBV11-1	TRBJ2-3	CASSLAGPSLPADTQYF	TGTGCCAGCAGCTTAGCAGGGCCTAGCCTCCCGGCAGATACGCAGTATTTT
-	TRBD1	TRBV25-1	TRBJ1-5	CASSRQGADQPQHF	TGTGCCAGCAGTCGCCAGGGGGCGGATCAGCCCCAGCATTTT
-	TRBD1	TRBV12-3/TRBV12-4	TRBJ2-5	CASTMTGRQETQYF	TGTGCCAGCACCATGACAGGGAGACAAGAGACCCAGTACTTC
-	TRBD2	TRBV3-1	TRBJ2-1	CASSPLRLAGGTNYNEQFF	TGTGCCAGCAGCCCCCTGAGACTAGCGGGAGGCACCAACTACAATGAGCAGTTCTTC
many	-	TRBV20-1	TRBJ2-1	CSASPTGTHSYNEQFF	TGCAGTGCTAGTCCTACCGGGACTCACTCCTACAATGAGCAGTTCTTC